Each of the 22 T cell receptor beta chains below was sequenced from the same sample in a study of identical twins. MiXCR was run by TCRdb on the 5' RACE reads, yielding one entry per CDR3 protein. The table lists 450,000 or so distinct CDR3 sequences, 13% to 15% of them singletons, with more than 0.5% in the top ten. The sample was also linked to a second study, of yellow fever vaccine responses in identical twins.

Source material: CD4+ T cells sorted from blood. Every receptor here comes from a woman in her late teens or twenties in good health.

The count of this clonotype is one. The chain has TRBV30 and TRBJ2-6, with D uncertain. V dropped 8 bases and J dropped 1 base, with 3 bases sitting between them. Germline CDR1 is GTSNPN and CDR2 is SVGIG (reference sequence). CDR3 length: 11 amino acids. The CDR3 region is CARSGANVLTF. For the CDR3, the DNA is TGTGCCCGGTCTGGGGCCAACGTCCTGACTTTC.

In its sample, this clonotype was seen a few times. The V gene is TRBV27, the J gene TRBJ2-7; 9 nucleotides line up with TRBD2. J gave up 3 bases and V 2 bases, and 8 bases lay outside the gene matches. The CDR3 runs to 16 residues. Looked up from germline, CDR1 is MNHEY and CDR2 is SMNVEV (reference sequence). CDR3 region: CASSLVLAGGGYEQYF. The DNA of the CDR3 is TGTGCCAGCAGTTTAGTTTTGGCGGGAGGGGGCTACGAGCAGTACTTC.

The chain uses TRBV4-2 and TRBJ2-3; the D gene could be TRBD1 or TRBD2 (5 bases each). With 0 bases removed from V and 2 bases from J, the gap between germline ends came to 9 bases. The germline gives CDR1 LGHNA, CDR2 YNFKEQ. This CDR3 has 15 residues. CDR3 in DNA: TGTGCCAGCAGCCAAGAGGGACGGGTCACAGATACGCAGTATTTT. It codes for CASSQEGRVTDTQYF.

The gene calls are TRBV18 and TRBJ2-1; D is perhaps TRBD1 or TRBD2 (5 bases each). V gave up 5 bases and J gave up 2 bases, with 16 bases separating them. Germline CDR1 and CDR2: KGHSH and LQKENI. The CDR3 has 16 amino acids. CDR3 DNA sequence: TGTGCCAGCTCAAGGGACCCCCCCCCAACCTACAATGAGCAGTTCTTC. Protein sequence: CASSRDPPPTYNEQFF.

V and J are TRBV6-5 and TRBJ2-5, with TRBD1 identical over 7 bases. This CDR3 region has 16 residues. Germline CDR1 is MNHEY and CDR2 is SVGAGI. V shed 0 bases and J 3 bases; nucleotides not matched to a gene: 7. The CDR3 sequence is CASSYSLRGWEETQYF. The CDR3 DNA reads TGTGCCAGCAGTTACTCACTCAGGGGGTGGGAAGAGACCCAGTACTTC.

This clonotype was picked up a small number of times. This chain joins TRBV6-5 and TRBJ2-6, with TRBD2 as a possible D gene (5 bases). V was pared by 4 bases and J by 4 bases, with 11 bases between. The V gene's germline CDR1 is MNHEY and CDR2 SVGAGI. The CDR3 sequence is 15 residues long. The DNA of the CDR3 is TGTGCCAGCAGTTCCCCAGGACTCGGGGCCAACGTCCTGACTTTC. The encoded protein is CASSSPGLGANVLTF.

This clonotype appeared a few times. The V and J genes are TRBV12-3 or TRBV12-4 and TRBJ2-1, with 8 bases that match TRBD2. This CDR3 is 13 amino acids long. The J segment lost 10 bases and the V segment lost 6 bases, leaving 8 bases of the junction unmatched. CDR3: CASRPTSGKEQFF. The CDR3 nucleotides are TGTGCCAGCAGACCAACTAGCGGCAAAGAGCAGTTCTTC.

J is TRBJ2-7 and V is TRBV5-1; D not certain. Per germline, CDR1 SGHRS and CDR2 YFSETQ. The CDR3 has 14 residues. V was trimmed by 5 bases and J by 1 base, leaving 13 bases between them. The CDR3 DNA sequence: TGCGCCAGCAGTTATCGGACCGATTCCTACGAGCAGTACTTC. It translates to CASSYRTDSYEQYF. The complete variable domain, with remaining parts taken from reference TRBV5-1 and TRBJ2-7, reads KAGVTQTPRYLIKTRGQQVTLSCSPISGHRSVSWYQQTPGQGLQFLFEYFSETQRNKGNFPGRFSGRQFSNSRSEMNVSTLELGDSALYLCASSYRTDSYEQYFGPGTRLTVT.

The sample holds a few counts of this clonotype. Written as DNA, the CDR3 is TGTGCCAGCAGTTTGACAGGGGCGACCACCGGGGAGCTGTTTTTT. Its translation: CASSLTGATTGELFF. J is TRBJ2-2 and V is TRBV28; 8 positions agree with TRBD1. The V gene's germline CDR1 is MDHEN and CDR2 SYDVKM. The CDR3 has 15 residues. V shed 3 bases, J shed 4 bases, and the junction held 4 bases outside the gene matches. Complete variable domain (other parts from reference TRBV28 and TRBJ2-2): DVKVTQSSRYLVKRTGEKVFLECVQDMDHENMFWYRQDPGLGLRLIYFSYDVKMKEKGDIPEGYSVSREKKERFSLILESASTNQTSMYLCASSLTGATTGELFFGEGSRLTVL.

This clonotype has a count of ten or more. The chain couples TRBV25-1 to TRBJ2-7; weak D call: TRBD2 (5 bases). Deletions cut 9 bases from V and 4 bases from J, with 22 bases between. The CDR3 has 15 residues. Germline assignment: CDR1 MGHDK and CDR2 SYGVNS. CDR3 loop: CARRTRASTSYEQYF. CDR3 nucleotides: TGTGCCAGACGAACGCGGGCCTCGACCTCTTACGAGCAGTACTTC.

The rearrangement uses TRBV7-2 and TRBJ2-3, with 10 bases that match TRBD2. CDR3 size: 17 residues. The V and J ends lost 0 bases and 6 bases, in that order; junction bases with no gene match: 9. The germline V gene has CDR1 SGHTA and CDR2 FQGNSA. The CDR3 DNA is TGTGCCAGCAGCTTAGCGCTTACTAGCGGGATTAGGGATACGCAGTATTTT. Translation: CASSLALTSGIRDTQYF.

This clonotype was observed a handful of times. The rearrangement links TRBV6-5 to TRBJ2-7; no definite D call. V lost 3 bases and J 6 bases, leaving 12 bases between the germline ends. The germline V gene has CDR1 MNHEY and CDR2 SVGAGI. The CDR3 is made up of 13 amino acids. The CDR3 sequence is CASSYSGVREQYF. The CDR3 DNA sequence: TGTGCCAGCAGTTATAGTGGGGTTCGCGAGCAGTACTTC.

In its sample, this clonotype was seen a few times. This chain uses TRBV6-5 with TRBJ1-3; D ambiguous. There are 15 residues in the CDR3. V gave up 2 bases and J gave up 5 bases, with 13 bases separating them. Germline V CDR1 and CDR2: MNHEY, SVGAGI. CDR3 region: CASSYGLGPRNTIYF. CDR3 bases: TGTGCCAGCAGTTACGGTTTAGGGCCTAGAAACACCATATATTTT.

The genes are TRBV9 and TRBJ2-5; D is uncertain. The CDR3 sequence is 15 residues long. Germline CDR1 is SGDLS and CDR2 is YYNGEE. V was clipped by 4 bases and J by 4 bases, with 17 bases between them. This chain's CDR3 is CASSSGLRPPETQYF. Written as DNA, the CDR3 is TGTGCCAGCAGCTCAGGTCTTCGGCCCCCAGAGACCCAGTACTTC.

This clonotype occurred a few times. Possible read error: a much larger clone is one base away. This chain uses TRBV24-1 with TRBJ2-7; D gene unclear. CDR3 length equals 11 residues. CDR1 and CDR2 (germline): KGHDR, SFDVKD. In nucleotides, the CDR3 is TGTGTCACCAGTACAGACGGCGAGCAGTACTTC. Its translation is CVTSTDGEQYF.

This clonotype was recorded a few times. The V and J genes are TRBV7-9 and TRBJ2-3; perhaps D is TRBD1 or TRBD2 (5 bases each). The CDR3 spans 14 residues. Trimming took 0 bases from V and 9 from J, leaving 13 bases between them. The germline V gene has CDR1 SEHNR and CDR2 FQNEAQ (reference sequence). CDR3 in DNA: TGTGCCAGCAGCTTAGCCGGGACCGCCATGACGCAGTATTTT. It translates to CASSLAGTAMTQYF.

J is TRBJ2-3 and V is TRBV6-5; D uncertain. This CDR3 has 15 amino acids. Germline values: CDR1 MNHEY, CDR2 SVGAGI. V lost 4 bases to trimming and J lost 2 bases, with 13 bases between them. Here the CDR3 reads CASSFKGWDTDTQYF. Written as DNA, the CDR3 is TGTGCCAGCAGTTTCAAGGGTTGGGACACAGATACGCAGTATTTT.

The chain combines TRBV6-1 with TRBJ2-2; D possibly uses TRBD1 or TRBD2 (6 bases each). Germline assignment: CDR1 MNHNS and CDR2 SASEGT. Trimming removed 6 bases at V and 4 bases at J, with 15 bases between. This CDR3 contains 15 residues. CDR3 DNA: TGTGCCAGCAGCGCTAGGGGGGCGGTCACCGGGGAGCTGTTTTTT. As protein: CASSARGAVTGELFF.

This chain uses TRBV7-2 with TRBJ2-7, with a possible D match to TRBD2 (5 bases). Germline loops: CDR1 SGHTA, CDR2 FQGNSA. The CDR3 consists of 14 residues. Trimming took 1 base from V and 4 from J, leaving 11 bases between them. Here the CDR3 DNA reads TGTGCCAGCAGCTTAGGTGGACTTTGGTACGAGCAGTACTTC. Translation: CASSLGGLWYEQYF.

This clonotype showed up just a few times. The genes are TRBV5-1 and TRBJ2-7; TRBD2 matches 13 bases. The germline V gene has CDR1 SGHRS and CDR2 YFSETQ. The CDR3 is 16 residues long. Trimming at V came to 4 bases and at J to 7 bases, leaving 11 bases not matched to a gene. CDR3 DNA: TGCGCCAGCAGCCTCCCCCTAGGACTAGCGGGAGAGGAGCAGTACTTC. Translation: CASSLPLGLAGEEQYF.

V and J are TRBV24-1 and TRBJ2-4; no definite D call. This CDR3 is 14 amino acids long. Trimming took 2 bases from V and 8 from J, leaving 12 bases between them. Per the germline V gene, CDR1 is KGHDR and CDR2 is SFDVKD. CDR3 sequence: CATSDSRYDDIQYF. CDR3 nucleotides: TGTGCCACCAGTGATTCTCGGTATGACGACATTCAGTACTTC.

V is TRBV6-2 or TRBV6-3 and J is TRBJ2-7, with D uncertain. Germline V gene data show CDR1 as MNHEY and CDR2 as SVGEGT. This CDR3 is built from 14 residues. The V end lost 5 bases, the J end lost 3 bases, and 14 bases lay between the germline ends. The CDR3 is CASSSPPPVYEQYF. The CDR3 coding sequence is TGTGCCAGCAGTAGCCCCCCTCCGGTCTACGAGCAGTACTTC.